These T cell receptor beta chains were read from a single sample in a study of early T cells in non-severe SARS-CoV-2 infection. TCRdb reprocessed the 5' RACE reads via MiXCR and lists one record per CDR3 protein. The data hold around 29,000 distinct CDR3 sequences, with about 8.6% observed a single time. Sample: whole blood. These receptor sequences come from an adult who was a healthcare worker with PCR-confirmed SARS-CoV-2 infection or an uninfected control (not recorded which). CDR3s include the opening cysteine and the closing phenylalanine or tryptophan. A D gene is named only where the DNA matches it firmly. Where a row states a size, it is once, few, many or the class of an expanded clone; other rows omit it.

d_gene	abundance	j_gene	v_gene	CDR3aa	CDR3nt
-	many	TRBJ2-3	TRBV30	CAWSIPLQDTQYF	TGTGCCTGGAGTATACCACTCCAAGATACGCAGTATTTT
-	many	TRBJ1-2	TRBV30	CAWSHRINYGYTF	TGTGCCTGGAGCCACAGAATCAACTATGGCTACACCTTC
-	-	TRBJ1-5	TRBV12-3/TRBV12-4	CASSFSSNQPQHF	TGTGCCAGCAGTTTCAGCAGCAATCAGCCCCAGCATTTT
TRBD1	-	TRBJ1-2	TRBV4-3	CASSRGQGGFSGYTF	TGCGCCAGCAGCCGAGGTCAGGGGGGGTTCTCTGGCTACACCTTC
-	many	TRBJ1-5	TRBV5-1	CASSLDGNNQPQHF	TGCGCCAGCAGCCTGGACGGCAACAATCAGCCCCAGCATTTT
TRBD1	few	TRBJ1-1	TRBV10-1	CASSEGGTGRTEAFF	TGCGCCAGCAGTGAGGGCGGGACAGGGAGGACTGAAGCTTTCTTT
-	many	TRBJ2-1	TRBV12-3/TRBV12-4	CATAYSNEQFF	TGTGCCACCGCGTACTCCAATGAGCAGTTCTTC
-	many	TRBJ1-1	TRBV7-9	CASSLDTLTEAFF	TGTGCCAGCAGCTTAGATACGTTGACTGAAGCTTTCTTT
TRBD1	-	TRBJ1-2	TRBV9	CASSVGFVEGTGDRYGYTF	TGTGCCAGCAGCGTAGGGTTCGTCGAAGGGACAGGGGACCGCTATGGCTACACCTTC
TRBD2	-	TRBJ2-3	TRBV7-2	CASSWRASGSTDTQYF	TGTGCCAGCAGCTGGAGGGCTAGCGGGAGCACAGATACGCAGTATTTT
TRBD1	many	TRBJ1-2	TRBV3-1	CASSPTTGMGYTF	TGTGCCAGCAGCCCAACGACAGGGATGGGCTACACCTTC
-	many	TRBJ1-5	TRBV4-3	CASSQDLGNLQPQHF	TGCGCCAGCAGCCAAGATTTGGGGAACCTTCAGCCCCAGCATTTT
TRBD1	many	TRBJ1-4	TRBV7-9	CASSLGQGANEKLFF	TGTGCCAGCAGCTTGGGACAGGGGGCCAATGAAAAACTGTTTTTT